This passage covers 14 T cell receptor beta chains from one sample sequenced in a study of T cells in Graves' hyperthyroidism and ophthalmopathy. Amplification targeted TCR beta CDR3 regions from RNA transcripts. A first-round RT-PCR of the TCR CDR3 used the HTBI primer set. TCRdb called the multiplex PCR reads again in MiXCR, with one record for every CDR3 protein. Of more than 50,000 distinct CDR3 sequences listed, 40% to 55% are singletons. Input material: blood. Every receptor here comes from a woman aged 25 to 39 with Graves' ophthalmopathy.

This clonotype has only a few counts. This may stem from a read error, because a much larger clone lies one nucleotide away. The V gene is TRBV2, the J gene TRBJ2-1; D possibly matches TRBD1 or TRBD2 (7 bases each). CDR1 and CDR2 (germline): SNHLY, FYNNEI. The CDR3 runs 14 residues. The CDR3 region has the DNA TGTGTCAGCAGGGGGGGGGGGACCTACAATGAGCAGTTCTTC. Encoded protein: CVSRGGGTYNEQFF.

This clonotype was seen ten or more times. V and J are TRBV27 and TRBJ2-5; TRBD1 matches at 8 bases. The CDR3 loop spans 13 amino acids. CDR1 and CDR2 (germline): MNHEY, SMNVEV (reference sequence). With 6 bases clipped from V and 5 bases from J, the junction kept 5 bases outside the gene matches. CDR3 amino acids: CASRQGGGETQYF. CDR3 nucleotides: TGTGCCAGCAGACAGGGGGGCGGGGAGACCCAGTACTTC.

This clonotype appeared a few times. V is TRBV30 and J is TRBJ2-6, with a possible D match to TRBD1 (6 bases). There are 17 residues in the CDR3. Per the germline V gene, CDR1 is GTSNPN and CDR2 is SVGIG (reference sequence). V was cut by 0 bases and J by 0 bases, with 12 bases left in between. The CDR3 bases are TGTGCCTGGAGTGTACAGGGAATCTCCTCTGGGGCCAACGTCCTGACTTTC. It codes for CAWSVQGISSGANVLTF.

The chain joins TRBV9 to TRBJ1-6; no clear D. Trimming removed 4 bases at V and 8 bases at J, with 7 bases between. This CDR3 is built from 12 residues. Looked up from germline, CDR1 is SGDLS and CDR2 is YYNGEE. Here the CDR3 DNA reads TGTGCCAGCAGCCCCGCTGATTCACCCCTCCACTTT. Amino acid sequence: CASSPADSPLHF. Full variable domain (remainder filled in from reference TRBV9 and TRBJ1-6): DSGVTQTPKHLITATGQRVTLRCSPRSGDLSVYWYQQSLDQGLQFLIQYYNGEERAKGNILERFSAQQFPDLHSELNLSSLELGDSALYFCASSPADSPLHFGNGTRLTVT.

This clonotype was observed many times. The rearrangement links TRBV12-3 or TRBV12-4 to TRBJ2-1, with no clear D. This CDR3 contains 12 residues. The germline V and J ends were trimmed by 4 bases and 7 bases, with 8 bases remaining between them. CDR3 protein: CASSSRRNEQFF. The CDR3 DNA sequence: TGTGCCAGCAGTTCTCGTCGGAATGAGCAGTTCTTC.

In its sample, this clonotype was seen many times. This sequence joins TRBV27 and TRBJ2-7; 9 nucleotides match TRBD1. Germline V gene sequence: CDR1 MNHEY, CDR2 SMNVEV (reference sequence). The CDR3 has 12 residues. The V gene end was trimmed by 5 bases and the J gene end by 7 bases; junction bases not matched to a gene: 3. The CDR3 loop reads CASSKTGGEQYF. The DNA of the CDR3 is TGTGCCAGCAGTAAGACAGGGGGTGAGCAGTACTTC.

DNA for the CDR3: TGCAGCGTGGGGGGGGGTAGCGGGGGCGACGAGCAGTACTTC. Its translation: CSVGGGSGGDEQYF. The V call is TRBV29-1, the J call TRBJ2-7; 9 nucleotides align to TRBD2. The V segment lost 6 bases and the J segment 5 bases; nucleotides outside the gene matches: 11. The CDR3 spans 14 residues. Germline V gene sequence: CDR1 SQVTM, CDR2 ANQGSEA.

This clonotype rates as medium-sized. The V gene is TRBV10-3, the J gene TRBJ1-1; D may be TRBD1 (5 bases). Per germline, CDR1 ENHRY and CDR2 SYGVKD. Between the trimmed V and J ends, which lost 4 bases and 12 bases, there was a span of 12 bases. This CDR3 contains 11 residues. CDR3 protein: CAISGGETTFF. The CDR3 coding sequence is TGTGCCATCAGTGGGGGGGAGACGACTTTCTTT.

V and J are TRBV24-1 and TRBJ2-1; TRBD2 is a possible D gene (6 bases). Germline loops: CDR1 KGHDR, CDR2 SFDVKD. Trimming left V 2 bases short and J 6 bases short, with 7 bases between. This CDR3 is built from 13 residues. The CDR3 loop reads CATSDSGLNEQFF. CDR3 coding DNA: TGTGCCACCAGTGATTCGGGACTCAATGAGCAGTTCTTC.

The V call is TRBV11-3, the J call TRBJ2-1, with TRBD2 identical over 13 bases. The CDR3 consists of 13 residues. Trimming at V came to 8 bases and at J to 8 bases, leaving 3 bases not matched to a gene. Germline assignment: CDR1 SGHNT and CDR2 YENEEA. The CDR3 loop is CASGLAGADEQFF. The CDR3 DNA reads as TGTGCCAGCGGACTAGCGGGAGCAGATGAGCAGTTCTTC.

This sequence joins TRBV19 and TRBJ2-3; 8 bases fit TRBD2. The junction had 11 bases not matched to a gene; V was cut back by 6 bases and J by 6 bases. This CDR3 spans 15 amino acids. Germline values: CDR1 LNHDA, CDR2 SQIVND (reference sequence). CDR3: CASSPLGLAGDTQYF. CDR3 coding DNA: TGTGCCAGTAGCCCTTTAGGACTAGCAGGGGATACGCAGTATTTT.

This clonotype was found many times. The gene calls are TRBV5-4 and TRBJ2-7; the D call may be TRBD1 or TRBD2 (5 bases each). The germline CDR1 and CDR2 sequences are SGHNT and YYREEE (reference sequence). The CDR3 runs to 14 residues. The V end lost 4 bases, the J end lost 2 bases, and 13 bases lay between the germline ends. CDR3 nucleotide sequence: TGTGCCAGCAGCACGGGACGTGAGGCCTACGAGCAGTACTTC. This codes for CASSTGREAYEQYF.

The gene calls are TRBV11-2 and TRBJ1-5; no clear D gene. This CDR3 region has 13 residues. Germline values: CDR1 SGHAT, CDR2 FQNNGV. Trimming took off 2 bases at V and 3 bases at J, with 5 bases between the two ends. CDR3 sequence: CASSLLSNQPQHF. CDR3 bases: TGTGCCAGCAGCTTACTCTCCAATCAGCCCCAGCATTTT.

This clonotype was counted at least ten times. The V and J genes are TRBV5-1 and TRBJ2-3; no reliable D call. CDR1 and CDR2 (germline): SGHRS, YFSETQ. The CDR3 length is 14 residues. V was trimmed by 6 bases and J by 1 base, leaving 12 bases between them. This CDR3 is CASKSGTGTDTQYF. DNA of the CDR3: TGCGCCAGCAAGTCGGGTACGGGCACAGATACGCAGTATTTT. Variable domain in full (rest from reference TRBV5-1 and TRBJ2-3): KAGVTQTPRYLIKTRGQQVTLSCSPISGHRSVSWYQQTPGQGLQFLFEYFSETQRNKGNFPGRFSGRQFSNSRSEMNVSTLELGDSALYLCASKSGTGTDTQYFGPGTRLTVL.